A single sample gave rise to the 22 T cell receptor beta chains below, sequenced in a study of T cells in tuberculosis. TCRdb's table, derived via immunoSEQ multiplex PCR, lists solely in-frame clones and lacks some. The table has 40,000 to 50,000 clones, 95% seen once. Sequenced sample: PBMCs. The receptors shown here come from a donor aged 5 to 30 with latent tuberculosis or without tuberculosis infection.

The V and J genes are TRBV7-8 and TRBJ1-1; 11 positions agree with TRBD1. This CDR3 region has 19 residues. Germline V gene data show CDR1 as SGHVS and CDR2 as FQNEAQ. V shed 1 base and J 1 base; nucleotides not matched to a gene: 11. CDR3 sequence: CASSLVRVRDRGRNTEAFF. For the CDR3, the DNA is TGTGCCAGCAGCTTAGTGCGTGTGCGGGACAGGGGGAGGAACACTGAAGCTTTCTTT.

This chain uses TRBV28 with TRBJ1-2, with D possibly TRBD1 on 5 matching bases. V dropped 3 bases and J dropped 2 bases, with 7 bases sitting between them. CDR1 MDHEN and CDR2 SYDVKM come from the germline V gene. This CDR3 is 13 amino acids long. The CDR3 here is CASSLAGNYGYTF. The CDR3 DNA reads TGTGCCAGCAGTTTGGCAGGGAACTATGGCTACACCTTC.

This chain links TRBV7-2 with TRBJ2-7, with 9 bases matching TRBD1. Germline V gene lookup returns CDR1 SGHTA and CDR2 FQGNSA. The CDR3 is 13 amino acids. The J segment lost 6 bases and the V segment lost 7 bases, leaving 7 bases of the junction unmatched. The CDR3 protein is CASTLGQGLEQYF. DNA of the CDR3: TGTGCCAGCACCCTGGGACAGGGACTCGAGCAGTACTTC.

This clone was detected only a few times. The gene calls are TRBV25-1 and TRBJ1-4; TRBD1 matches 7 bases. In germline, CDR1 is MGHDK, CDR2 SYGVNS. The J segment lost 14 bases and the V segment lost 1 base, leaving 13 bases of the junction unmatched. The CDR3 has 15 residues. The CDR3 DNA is TGTGCCAGCAGTGAATCCACAGGGGACAATGAAGGTCTGTTTTTT. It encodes CASSESTGDNEGLFF.

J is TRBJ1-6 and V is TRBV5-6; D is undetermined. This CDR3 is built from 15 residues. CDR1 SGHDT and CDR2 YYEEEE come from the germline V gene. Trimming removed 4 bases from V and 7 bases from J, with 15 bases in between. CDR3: CASSHAGRRNSPLHF. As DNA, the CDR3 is TGTGCCAGCAGCCACGCGGGCCGGCGAAATTCACCCCTCCACTTT.

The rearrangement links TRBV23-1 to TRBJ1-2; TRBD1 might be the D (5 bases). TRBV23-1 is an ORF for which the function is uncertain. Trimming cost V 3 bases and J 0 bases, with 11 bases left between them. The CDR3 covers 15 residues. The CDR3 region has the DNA TGCGCCAGCAGTCACCCAGGGTGGTCTAACTATGGCTACACCTTC. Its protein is CASSHPGWSNYGYTF.

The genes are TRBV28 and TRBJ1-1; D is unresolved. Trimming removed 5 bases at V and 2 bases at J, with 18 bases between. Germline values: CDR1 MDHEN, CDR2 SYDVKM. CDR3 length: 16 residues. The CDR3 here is CASSPSALGRNTEAFF. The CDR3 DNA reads TGTGCCAGCAGTCCATCCGCATTGGGGAGAAACACTGAAGCTTTCTTT.

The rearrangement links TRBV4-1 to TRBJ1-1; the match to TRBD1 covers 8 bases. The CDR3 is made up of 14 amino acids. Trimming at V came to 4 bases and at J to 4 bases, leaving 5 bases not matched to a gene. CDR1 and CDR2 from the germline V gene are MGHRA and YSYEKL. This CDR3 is CASSPQGAFTEAFF. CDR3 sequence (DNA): TGCGCCAGCAGCCCTCAGGGGGCCTTCACTGAAGCTTTCTTT.

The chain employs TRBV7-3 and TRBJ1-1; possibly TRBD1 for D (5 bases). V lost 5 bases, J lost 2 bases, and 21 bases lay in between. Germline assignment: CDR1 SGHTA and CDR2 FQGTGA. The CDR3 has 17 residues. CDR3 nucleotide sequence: TGTGCCAGCAGCCGTCCCGACCGCCTGACAGTTAACACTGAAGCTTTCTTT. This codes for CASSRPDRLTVNTEAFF.

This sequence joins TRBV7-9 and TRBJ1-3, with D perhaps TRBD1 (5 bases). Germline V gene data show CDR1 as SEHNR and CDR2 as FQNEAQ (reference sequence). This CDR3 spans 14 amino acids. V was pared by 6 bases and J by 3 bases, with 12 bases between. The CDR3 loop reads CASRPTGGGNTIYF. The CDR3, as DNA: TGTGCCAGCAGACCAACGGGGGGTGGAAACACCATATATTTT.

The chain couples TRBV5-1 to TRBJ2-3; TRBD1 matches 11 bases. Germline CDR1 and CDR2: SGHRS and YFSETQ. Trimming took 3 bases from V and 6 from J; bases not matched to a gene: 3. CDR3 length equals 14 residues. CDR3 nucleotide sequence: TGCGCCAGCAGCTCGGGACAGGGGGAGGATACGCAGTATTTT. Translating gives CASSSGQGEDTQYF.

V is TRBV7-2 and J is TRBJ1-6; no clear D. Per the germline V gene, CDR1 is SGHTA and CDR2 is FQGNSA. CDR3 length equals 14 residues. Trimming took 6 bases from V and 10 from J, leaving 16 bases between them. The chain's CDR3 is CASRQWRAGSPLHF. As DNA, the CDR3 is TGTGCCAGCAGGCAGTGGAGAGCCGGCTCACCCCTCCACTTT.

The chain's CDR3 is CSVEGDMKGYTF. CDR3 in DNA: TGCAGCGTTGAGGGGGACATGAAAGGCTACACCTTC. The chain links TRBV29-1 to TRBJ1-2; TRBD1 might be the D (6 bases). The CDR3 sequence is 12 residues long. Germline-derived CDR1 and CDR2 are SQVTM and ANQGSEA. V shed 3 bases and J shed 8 bases, with 13 bases lying between them.

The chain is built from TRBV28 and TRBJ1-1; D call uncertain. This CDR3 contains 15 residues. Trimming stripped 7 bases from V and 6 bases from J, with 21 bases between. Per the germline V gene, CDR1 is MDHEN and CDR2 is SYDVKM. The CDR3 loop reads CASTPLGRPNPEAFF. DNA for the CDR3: TGTGCCAGCACCCCCCTCGGGAGGCCAAACCCTGAAGCTTTCTTT.

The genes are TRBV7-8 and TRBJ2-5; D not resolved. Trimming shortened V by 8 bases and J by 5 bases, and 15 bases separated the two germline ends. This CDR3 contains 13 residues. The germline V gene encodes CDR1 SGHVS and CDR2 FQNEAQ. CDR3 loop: CASRTSAMETQYF. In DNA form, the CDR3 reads TGTGCCAGCCGCACCTCCGCTATGGAGACCCAGTACTTC.

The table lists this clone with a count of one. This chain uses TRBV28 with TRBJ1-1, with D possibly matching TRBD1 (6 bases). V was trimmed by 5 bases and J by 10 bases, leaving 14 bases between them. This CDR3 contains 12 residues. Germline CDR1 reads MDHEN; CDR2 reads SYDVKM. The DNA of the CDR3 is TGTGCCAGCAGTCCCTTGGGACAAAGAGCTTTCTTT. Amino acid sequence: CASSPLGQRAFF. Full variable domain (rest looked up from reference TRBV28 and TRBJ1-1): DVKVTQSSRYLVKRTGEKVFLECVQDMDHENMFWYRQDPGLGLRLIYFSYDVKMKEKGDIPEGYSVSREKKERFSLILESASTNQTSMYLCASSPLGQRAFFGQGTRLTVV.

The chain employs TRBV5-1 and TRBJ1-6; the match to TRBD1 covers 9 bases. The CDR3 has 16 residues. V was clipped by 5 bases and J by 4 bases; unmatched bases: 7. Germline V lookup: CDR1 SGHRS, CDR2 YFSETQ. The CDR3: CASSLGQGTYNSPLHF. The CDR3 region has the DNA TGCGCCAGCAGTCTAGGACAGGGGACGTATAATTCACCCCTCCACTTT.

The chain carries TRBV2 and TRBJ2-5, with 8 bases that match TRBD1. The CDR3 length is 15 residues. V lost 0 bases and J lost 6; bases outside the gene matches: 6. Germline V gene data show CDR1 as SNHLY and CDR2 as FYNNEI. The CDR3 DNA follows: TGTGCCAGCAGTGAAGCTCCAGGGGGCGATCAGACCCAGTACTTC. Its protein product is CASSEAPGGDQTQYF.

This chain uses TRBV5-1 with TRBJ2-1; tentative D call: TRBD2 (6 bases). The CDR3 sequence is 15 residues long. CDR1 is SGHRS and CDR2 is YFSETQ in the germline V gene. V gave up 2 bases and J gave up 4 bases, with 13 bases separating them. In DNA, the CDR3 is TGCGCCAGCAGCTTTGGGGGGACGGAGTACAATGAGCAGTTCTTC. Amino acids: CASSFGGTEYNEQFF.

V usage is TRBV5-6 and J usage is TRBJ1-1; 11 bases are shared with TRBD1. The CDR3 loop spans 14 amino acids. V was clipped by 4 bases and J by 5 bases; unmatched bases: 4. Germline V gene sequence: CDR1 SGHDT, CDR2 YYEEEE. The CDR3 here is CASSADRGRTEAFF. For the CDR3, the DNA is TGTGCCAGCAGCGCGGACAGGGGGCGAACTGAAGCTTTCTTT. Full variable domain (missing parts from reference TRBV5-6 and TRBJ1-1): DAGVTQSPTHLIKTRGQQVTLRCSPKSGHDTVSWYQQALGQGPQFIFQYYEEEERQRGNFPDRFSGHQFPNYSSELNVNALLLGDSALYLCASSADRGRTEAFFGQGTRLTVV.

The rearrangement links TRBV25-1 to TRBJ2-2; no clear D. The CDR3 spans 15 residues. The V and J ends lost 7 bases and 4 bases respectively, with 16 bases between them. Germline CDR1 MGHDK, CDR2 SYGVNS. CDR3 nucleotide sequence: TGTGCCAGCATGGCCGGCTCCGGGTTCACCGGGGAGCTGTTTTTT. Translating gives CASMAGSGFTGELFF. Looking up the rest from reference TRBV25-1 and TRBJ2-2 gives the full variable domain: EADIYQTPRYLVIGTGKKITLECSQTMGHDKMYWYQQDPGMELHLIHYSYGVNSTEKGDLSSESTVSRIRTEHFPLTLESARPSHTSQYLCASMAGSGFTGELFFGEGSRLTVL.

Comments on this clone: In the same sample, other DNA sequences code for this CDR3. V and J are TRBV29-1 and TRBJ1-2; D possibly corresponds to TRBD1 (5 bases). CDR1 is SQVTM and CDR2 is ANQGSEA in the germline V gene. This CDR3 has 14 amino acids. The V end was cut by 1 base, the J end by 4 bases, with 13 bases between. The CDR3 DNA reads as TGCAGCGTTGAAGGGCCATCAGGGCGCTATGGCTACACCTTC. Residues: CSVEGPSGRYGYTF.